These T cell receptor beta chains were read from a single sample in a study of blood T cell repertoires in COVID-19. TCRdb keeps only in-frame clones here, not all; method: immunoSEQ multiplex PCR. In the table there are fewer than 150,000 clones, roughly 80% of which are singletons. The source material was peripheral blood. All receptors derive from a man in his fifties or sixties with acute or convalescent COVID-19. Each CDR3 is given with its conserved first and last residue. A D gene is named only where the DNA matches it firmly. The size field is filled for only some rows; it gives once, few, many or a size class.

clone size	J gene	V gene	D gene	CDR3 DNA	CDR3 protein
few	TRBJ2-4	TRBV5-5	TRBD1	TGTGCCAGCAGCCGTTCGACAGGGCCTATAGCCAAAAACATTCAGTACTTC	CASSRSTGPIAKNIQYF
-	TRBJ1-5	TRBV30	TRBD1	TGTGCCTGGAGTGCGGACAGGGGCAATCAGCCCCAGCATTTT	CAWSADRGNQPQHF
-	TRBJ1-1	TRBV19	TRBD1	TGTGCCAGTAGCATCCCGGGACAGACTAACACTGAAGCTTTCTTT	CASSIPGQTNTEAFF
-	TRBJ1-2	TRBV5-6	-	TGTGCCAGCAGCTTGGAGAGTAACTATGGCTACACCTTC	CASSLESNYGYTF
-	TRBJ1-4	TRBV29-1	-	TGCAGCGTTGGGCACAGTAGTAATGAAAAACTGTTTTTT	CSVGHSSNEKLFF
-	TRBJ2-1	TRBV9	TRBD1	TGTGCCAGCAGCGCCGCCGGGACAGGGTGGTACAATGAGCAGTTCTTC	CASSAAGTGWYNEQFF
few	TRBJ2-3	TRBV5-6	-	TGTGCCAGCAGCCATGACACCTCCTGGCCTCTCACAGATACGCAGTATTTT	CASSHDTSWPLTDTQYF
-	TRBJ1-1	TRBV7-9	-	TGTGCCAGCAGCTTAGCAAGACTTGAAGCTTTCTTT	CASSLARLEAFF
few	TRBJ2-5	TRBV2	TRBD2	TGTGCCAGCAGCGGGGGGGCCGCTGGAGAGACCCAGTACTTC	CASSGGAAGETQYF
-	TRBJ1-1	TRBV5-1	-	TGCGCCAGCAGCTTGACCGTCAGCAGCGCTGAAGCTTTCTTT	CASSLTVSSAEAFF
once	TRBJ1-2	TRBV2	-	TGTGCCAGCATTGCGATTTCCTATGGCTACACCTTC	CASIAISYGYTF
-	TRBJ1-3	TRBV5-1	-	TGCGCCAGCAGCTTGAGGGGATCGGGAAACACCATATATTTT	CASSLRGSGNTIYF
-	TRBJ1-2	TRBV6-6	-	TGTGCCAGCAGTTACTCAGCCCTCACCTTC	CASSYSALTF
once	TRBJ1-3	TRBV2	-	TGTGCCAGCAGTGGGGAGGAGGGGCCGGGAAACACCATATATTTT	CASSGEEGPGNTIYF
-	TRBJ2-1	TRBV30	-	TGTGCCTGGAGTGTCGGGCGGGGTTACAATGAGCAGTTCTTC	CAWSVGRGYNEQFF
-	TRBJ2-1	TRBV19	-	TGTGCCAGTAGTATTTTGGGGCTCAACAATGAGCAGTTCTTC	CASSILGLNNEQFF
-	TRBJ2-7	TRBV6-5	-	TGTGCCAGCAGTAGAGAGAGCTCCTACGAGCAGTACTTC	CASSRESSYEQYF
-	TRBJ1-1	TRBV30	-	TGTGCCTGGAGTGTGCAGGGTTACACTGAAGCTTTCTTT	CAWSVQGYTEAFF
-	TRBJ1-2	TRBV5-1	TRBD1	TGCGCCAGCAGGCCGAGCCCGGACAGGGGCGACTATGGCTACACCTTC	CASRPSPDRGDYGYTF
once	TRBJ1-1	TRBV19	-	TGTGCCAGTAGCCTCGGTTCCATGAACACTGAAGCTTTCTTT	CASSLGSMNTEAFF
-	TRBJ1-1	TRBV28	TRBD1	TGTGCCAGCAGTTCAAAGGCCGGGACAGGAGGCACTGAAGCTTTCTTT	CASSSKAGTGGTEAFF
-	TRBJ1-2	TRBV6-5	-	TGTGCCAGCAGTTGGCGGGGTGGCTACACCTTC	CASSWRGGYTF
-	TRBJ1-1	TRBV9	-	TGTGCCAGCAGCGCCATGAGGGACACTGAAGCTTTCTTT	CASSAMRDTEAFF
-	TRBJ1-2	TRBV29-1	TRBD1	TGCAGCGGAATTACAGGGGGCCACTATGGCTACACCTTC	CSGITGGHYGYTF
-	TRBJ2-3	TRBV27	TRBD1	TGTGCCAGCAGTAAGCTACAGGGGCCATGGGCAGATACGCAGTATTTT	CASSKLQGPWADTQYF
-	TRBJ1-1	TRBV18	TRBD1	TGTGCCAGCTCACCACCCCCCCCACAGGGGGGCTACCAGAACACTGAAGCTTTCTTT	CASSPPPPQGGYQNTEAFF
-	TRBJ2-7	TRBV6-6	TRBD2	TGTGCCAGCACCCCGGGACTAGCGGGGACGGGGGACGAGCAGTACTTC	CASTPGLAGTGDEQYF
-	TRBJ2-3	TRBV5-1	TRBD2	TGCGCCAGCAGCTTGGCTAGCGGGGGGACCGGGGATACGCAGTATTTT	CASSLASGGTGDTQYF
-	TRBJ1-5	TRBV9	TRBD1	TGTGCCAGCAGCGTAGGAACAGGGGGGAATCAGCCCCAGCATTTT	CASSVGTGGNQPQHF
-	TRBJ2-4	TRBV6-6	-	TGTGCCAGCAACAACAGGGGAGGAAACATTCAGTACTTC	CASNNRGGNIQYF
-	TRBJ1-1	TRBV2	-	TGTGCCAGCAGACCCCAGGGTAACACTGAAGCTTTCTTT	CASRPQGNTEAFF
-	TRBJ2-3	TRBV14	-	TGTGCCAGCAGCCCCTTAAACAGAGGGATGGATACGCAGTATTTT	CASSPLNRGMDTQYF
few	TRBJ1-3	TRBV6-6	-	TGTGCCAGCAGTTACGGCCCCTCTGGAAACACCATATATTTT	CASSYGPSGNTIYF
-	TRBJ2-5	TRBV6-6	-	TGTGCCAGCAGTTCCTACGGGTCGGTCGAGACCCAGTACTTC	CASSSYGSVETQYF
-	TRBJ1-2	TRBV25-1	-	TGTGCCAGCAGTGAATGGGGAGGCGAGTATGGCTACACCTTC	CASSEWGGEYGYTF
few	TRBJ2-7	TRBV6-1	-	TGTGCCAGCAGTGAATTGTCGGGTGATGAGCAGTACTTC	CASSELSGDEQYF
-	TRBJ1-4	TRBV5-6	TRBD1	TGTGCCAGCAGCACTCGACAGGGCCTTAATGAAAAACTGTTTTTT	CASSTRQGLNEKLFF
-	TRBJ1-5	TRBV29-1	TRBD1	TGCAGCGTTGCAACAGGGGTCAATCAGCCCCAGCATTTT	CSVATGVNQPQHF
once	TRBJ2-2	TRBV6-5	TRBD1	TGTGCCAGCAGTTACGACAGGGGGCGATCCCCCGGGGAGCTGTTTTTT	CASSYDRGRSPGELFF
-	TRBJ2-7	TRBV18	TRBD2	TGTGCCAGCTCACCGGGGAAGATCGGCGGGGGGCTCCCCTACGAGCAGTACTTC	CASSPGKIGGGLPYEQYF
-	TRBJ2-5	TRBV6-5	-	TGTGCCAGCAACCCAACAGGGCTCCCAGAGACCCAGTACTTC	CASNPTGLPETQYF
once	TRBJ1-3	TRBV5-1	TRBD1	TGCGCCAGCAGCTCGCTACAGGGGGGGGTTGGAAACACCATATATTTT	CASSSLQGGVGNTIYF
-	TRBJ1-3	TRBV9	-	TGTGCCAGCAGCGTAGCGGGTCCCTACTCTGGAAACACCATATATTTT	CASSVAGPYSGNTIYF
-	TRBJ2-2	TRBV29-1	-	TGCAGCGTTGTAGCACCGACCGGGGAGCTGTTTTTT	CSVVAPTGELFF
-	TRBJ1-1	TRBV6-5	-	TGTGCCAGCAGGGTTCAGGTGAATGAAGCTTTCTTT	CASRVQVNEAFF
-	TRBJ2-2	TRBV7-3	-	TGTGCCAGCAGCTTATCGCAGGGCACCGGGGAGCTGTTTTTT	CASSLSQGTGELFF
once	TRBJ2-1	TRBV5-1	-	TGCGCCAGCAGCCTGACAGCCTACAATGAGCAGTTCTTC	CASSLTAYNEQFF
-	TRBJ1-2	TRBV12-3/TRBV12-4	-	TGTGCCAGCAGTTTTGATTTAGCCTACACCTTC	CASSFDLAYTF
-	TRBJ2-1	TRBV19	TRBD1	TGTGCCACAGAGGACCAGGGGGCTGGAAATGAGCAGTTCTTC	CATEDQGAGNEQFF
-	TRBJ1-1	TRBV5-1	TRBD1	TGCGCCAGCAGCTTGGGACAGGGATTTGAAGCTTTCTTT	CASSLGQGFEAFF
-	TRBJ1-1	TRBV21-1	-	TGTGCCAGCGGGGTGGGATGGCAGGGCGGCTTGACTGAAGCTTTCTTT	CASGVGWQGGLTEAFF
-	TRBJ1-5	TRBV21-1	-	TGTGCCAGCAGCAATGCGGTGAGGGGACAGCGGGGCAATCAGCCCCAGCATTTT	CASSNAVRGQRGNQPQHF
few	TRBJ2-2	TRBV29-1	-	TGCAGCGCCGCAAGCCGGAACACCGGGGAGCTGTTTTTT	CSAASRNTGELFF
-	TRBJ2-3	TRBV5-1	-	TGCGCCAGCAGCTTGGGAACTCTTAGCACAGATACGCAGTATTTT	CASSLGTLSTDTQYF